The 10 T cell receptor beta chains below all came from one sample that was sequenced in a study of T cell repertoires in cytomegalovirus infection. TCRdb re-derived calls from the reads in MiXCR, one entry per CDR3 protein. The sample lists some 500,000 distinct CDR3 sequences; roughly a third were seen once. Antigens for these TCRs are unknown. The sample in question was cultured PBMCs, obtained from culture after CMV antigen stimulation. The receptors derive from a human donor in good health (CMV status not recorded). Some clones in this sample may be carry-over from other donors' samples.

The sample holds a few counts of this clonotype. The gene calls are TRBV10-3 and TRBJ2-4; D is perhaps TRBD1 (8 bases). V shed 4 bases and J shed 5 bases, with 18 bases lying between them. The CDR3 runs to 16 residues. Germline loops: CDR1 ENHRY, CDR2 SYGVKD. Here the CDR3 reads CAISGQGRGTQNIQYF. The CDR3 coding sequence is TGTGCCATCAGTGGACAGGGGCGGGGGACCCAAAACATTCAGTACTTC.

CDR3 nucleotides: TGTGCCAGCAGCTTAATAGGTCTCGACCACAATGAGCAGTTCTTC. This encodes CASSLIGLDHNEQFF. The rearrangement uses TRBV5-4 and TRBJ2-1; D ambiguous. Trimming removed 2 bases from V and 5 bases from J, with 14 bases in between. Germline V CDR1 and CDR2: SGHNT, YYREEE (reference sequence). This CDR3 is 15 amino acids long.

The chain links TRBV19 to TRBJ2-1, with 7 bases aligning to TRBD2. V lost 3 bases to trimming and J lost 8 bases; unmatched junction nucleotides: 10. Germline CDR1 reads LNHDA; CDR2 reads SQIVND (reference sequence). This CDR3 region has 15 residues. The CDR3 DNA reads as TGTGCCAGTAGTATTAAGCGGGGAGGCTTAGATGAGCAGTTCTTC. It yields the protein CASSIKRGGLDEQFF. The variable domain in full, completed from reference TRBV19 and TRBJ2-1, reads DGGITQSPKYLFRKEGQNVTLSCEQNLNHDAMYWYRQDPGQGLRLIYYSQIVNDFQKGDIAEGYSVSREKKESFPLTVTSAQKNPTAFYLCASSIKRGGLDEQFFGPGTRLTVL.

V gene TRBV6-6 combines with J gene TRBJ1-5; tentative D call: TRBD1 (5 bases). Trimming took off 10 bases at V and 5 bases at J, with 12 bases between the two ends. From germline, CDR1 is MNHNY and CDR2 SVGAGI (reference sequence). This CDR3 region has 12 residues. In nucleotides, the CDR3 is TGTGCCAACGGTGGGGGGGATCAGCCCCAGCATTTT. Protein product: CANGGGDQPQHF.

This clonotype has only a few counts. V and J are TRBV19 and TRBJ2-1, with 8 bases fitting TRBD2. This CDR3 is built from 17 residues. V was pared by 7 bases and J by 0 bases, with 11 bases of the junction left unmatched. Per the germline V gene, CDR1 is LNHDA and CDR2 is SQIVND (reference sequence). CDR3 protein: CASNNGRALNSYNEQFF. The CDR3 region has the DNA TGTGCCAGTAACAACGGGAGGGCCTTAAACTCCTACAATGAGCAGTTCTTC.

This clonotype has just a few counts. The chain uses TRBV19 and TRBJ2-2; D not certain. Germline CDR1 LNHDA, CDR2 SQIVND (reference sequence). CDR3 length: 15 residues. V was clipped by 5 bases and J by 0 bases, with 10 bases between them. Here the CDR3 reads CASSPGVTNTGELFF. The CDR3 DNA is TGTGCCAGTAGTCCCGGAGTGACGAACACCGGGGAGCTGTTTTTT.

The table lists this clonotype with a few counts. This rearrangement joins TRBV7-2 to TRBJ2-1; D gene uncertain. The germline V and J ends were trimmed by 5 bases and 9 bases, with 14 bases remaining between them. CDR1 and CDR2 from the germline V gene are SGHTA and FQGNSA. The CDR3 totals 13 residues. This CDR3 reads CASSAEHFGEQFF. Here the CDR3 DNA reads TGTGCCAGCAGCGCCGAGCACTTCGGTGAGCAGTTCTTC.

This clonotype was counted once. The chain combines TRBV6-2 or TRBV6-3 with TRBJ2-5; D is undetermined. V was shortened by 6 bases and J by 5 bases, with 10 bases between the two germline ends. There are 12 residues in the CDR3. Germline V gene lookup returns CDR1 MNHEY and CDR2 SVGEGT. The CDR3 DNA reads TGTGCCAGCAGCTCAGACCCGGAGACCCAGTACTTC. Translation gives CASSSDPETQYF.

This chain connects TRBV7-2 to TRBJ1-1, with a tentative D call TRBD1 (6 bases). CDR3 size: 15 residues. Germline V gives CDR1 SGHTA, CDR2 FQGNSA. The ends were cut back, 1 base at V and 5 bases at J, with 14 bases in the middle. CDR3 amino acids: CASSLVPGVGTEAFF. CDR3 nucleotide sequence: TGTGCCAGCAGCTTAGTCCCAGGGGTGGGAACTGAAGCTTTCTTT.

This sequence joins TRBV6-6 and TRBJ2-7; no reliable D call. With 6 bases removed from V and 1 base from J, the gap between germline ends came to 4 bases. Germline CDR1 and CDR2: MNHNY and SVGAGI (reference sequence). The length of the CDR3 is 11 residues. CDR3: CASSRSYEQYV. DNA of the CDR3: TGTGCCAGCAGCAGATCCTACGAGCAGTACGTC.